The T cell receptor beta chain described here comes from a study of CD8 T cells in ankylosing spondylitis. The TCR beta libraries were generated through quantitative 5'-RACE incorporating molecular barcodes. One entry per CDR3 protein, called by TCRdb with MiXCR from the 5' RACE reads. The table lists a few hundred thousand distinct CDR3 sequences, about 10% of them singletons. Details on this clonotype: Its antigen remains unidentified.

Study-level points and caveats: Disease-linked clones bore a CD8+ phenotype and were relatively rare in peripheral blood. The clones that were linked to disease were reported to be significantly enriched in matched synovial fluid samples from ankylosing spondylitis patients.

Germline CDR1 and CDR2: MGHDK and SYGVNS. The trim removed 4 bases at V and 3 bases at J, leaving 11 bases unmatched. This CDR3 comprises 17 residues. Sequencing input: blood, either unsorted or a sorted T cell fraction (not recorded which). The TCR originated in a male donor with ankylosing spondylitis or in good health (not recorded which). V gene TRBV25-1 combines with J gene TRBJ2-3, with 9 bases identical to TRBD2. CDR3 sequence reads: CASSVLGPSGVTDTQYF. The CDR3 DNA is TGTGCCAGCAGTGTCTTAGGGCCTAGCGGGGTTACAGATACGCAGTATTTT.